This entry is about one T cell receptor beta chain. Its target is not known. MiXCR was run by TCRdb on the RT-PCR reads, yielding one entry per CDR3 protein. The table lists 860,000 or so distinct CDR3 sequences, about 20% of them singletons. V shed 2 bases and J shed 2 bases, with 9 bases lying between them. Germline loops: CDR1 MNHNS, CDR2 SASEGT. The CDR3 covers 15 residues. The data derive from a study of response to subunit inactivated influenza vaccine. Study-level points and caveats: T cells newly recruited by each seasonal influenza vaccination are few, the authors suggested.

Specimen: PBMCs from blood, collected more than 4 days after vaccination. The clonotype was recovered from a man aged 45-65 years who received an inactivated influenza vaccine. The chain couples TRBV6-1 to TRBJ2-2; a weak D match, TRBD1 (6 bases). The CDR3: CASSEQGGNTGELFF. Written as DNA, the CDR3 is TGTGCCAGCAGTGAACAAGGGGGAAACACCGGGGAGCTGTTTTTT.